These 26 T cell receptor beta chains were all obtained from the same sample, sequenced in a study of cytotoxic CD8 clonotypes in ibrutinib-treated CLL. Libraries were prepared by immunoSEQ multiplex PCR; TCRdb keeps only in-frame clonotypes and omits some of them. The table lists about 140,000 clones, more than 75% of them singletons. Here the sequenced sample was PBMCs, taken after 36 months of ibrutinib treatment. These receptors were obtained from a human donor with chronic lymphocytic leukemia.

The chain employs TRBV5-1 and TRBJ2-2; TRBD1 matches 11 bases. Trimming cost V 4 bases and J 4 bases; bases outside gene matches: 6. Per germline, CDR1 SGHRS and CDR2 YFSETQ. CDR3 length equals 16 residues. The CDR3 DNA follows: TGCGCCAGCAGCCCCCCGGGACAGGGGGGCACCGGGGAGCTGTTTTTT. Protein product: CASSPPGQGGTGELFF. Full variable domain (rest looked up from reference TRBV5-1 and TRBJ2-2): KAGVTQTPRYLIKTRGQQVTLSCSPISGHRSVSWYQQTPGQGLQFLFEYFSETQRNKGNFPGRFSGRQFSNSRSEMNVSTLELGDSALYLCASSPPGQGGTGELFFGEGSRLTVL.

The genes are TRBV6-1 and TRBJ1-1; no firm D call. CDR1 and CDR2 (germline): MNHNS, SASEGT. V shed 1 base and J shed 3 bases, with 6 bases lying between them. The CDR3 sequence is 13 residues long. CDR3 nucleotide sequence: TGTGCCAGCAGTGAAGGGCGGGACACTGAAGCTTTCTTT. Its translation: CASSEGRDTEAFF.

Points on this clone: Within the sample, other DNA sequences also encode this same CDR3. The V and J genes are TRBV19 and TRBJ1-2; D is unclear. CDR3 length: 13 residues. The V end was cut by 1 base, the J end by 2 bases, with 5 bases between. CDR1 LNHDA and CDR2 SQIVND come from the germline V gene (reference sequence). The CDR3 reads CASSIGGNYGYTF. The CDR3 DNA follows: TGTGCCAGTAGTATAGGAGGGAACTATGGCTACACCTTC.

The chain couples TRBV6-5 to TRBJ2-2, with 9 positions matching TRBD1. V was clipped by 2 bases and J by 4 bases; unmatched bases: 5. Germline V lookup: CDR1 MNHEY, CDR2 SVGAGI. This CDR3 spans 16 amino acids. The CDR3 nucleotides read TGTGCCAGCAGTTACACCACAGGGGGCGTCACCGGGGAGCTGTTTTTT. Translated: CASSYTTGGVTGELFF.

This clone appeared once. This chain joins TRBV28 and TRBJ1-5; no reliable D call. Per germline, CDR1 MDHEN and CDR2 SYDVKM. Trimming removed 8 bases at V and 0 bases at J, with 11 bases between. CDR3 size: 14 residues. CDR3 in amino acids: CASGGDFSNQPQHF. Here the CDR3 DNA reads TGTGCCAGCGGTGGGGATTTTAGCAATCAGCCCCAGCATTTT. Complete variable domain (other parts from reference TRBV28 and TRBJ1-5): DVKVTQSSRYLVKRTGEKVFLECVQDMDHENMFWYRQDPGLGLRLIYFSYDVKMKEKGDIPEGYSVSREKKERFSLILESASTNQTSMYLCASGGDFSNQPQHFGDGTRLSIL.

The V call is TRBV10-3, the J call TRBJ1-5, with a possible D match to TRBD1 (6 bases). Trimming shortened V by 10 bases and J by 5 bases, and 12 bases separated the two germline ends. There are 12 residues in the CDR3. Germline CDR1 is ENHRY and CDR2 is SYGVKD. CDR3 in DNA: TGTGCCACTCGGGACATGGATCAGCCCCAGCATTTT. This translates into CATRDMDQPQHF.

The J gene is TRBJ1-2, the V gene TRBV5-6; D unresolved. Per germline, CDR1 SGHDT and CDR2 YYEEEE. CDR3 size: 13 residues. The V end lost 3 bases, the J end lost 8 bases, and 14 bases lay between the germline ends. Here the CDR3 DNA reads TGTGCCAGCAGCTCACCGGATCGGGAAGGCTACACCTTC. Amino acids: CASSSPDREGYTF.

The J gene is TRBJ2-7, the V gene TRBV7-9; 7 bases fit TRBD1. This CDR3 contains 14 residues. Trimming took 6 bases from V and 0 from J; bases not matched to a gene: 5. Germline CDR1 is SEHNR and CDR2 is FQNEAQ (reference sequence). The CDR3 sequence: CASRGTATSYEQYF. The CDR3 nucleotides read TGTGCCAGCAGGGGGACAGCTACCTCCTACGAGCAGTACTTC.

The gene calls are TRBV9 and TRBJ2-7; TRBD2 might be the D (6 bases). The CDR3 runs to 14 residues. The V and J ends lost 0 bases and 2 bases respectively, with 9 bases between them. The germline gives CDR1 SGDLS, CDR2 YYNGEE. The DNA of the CDR3 is TGTGCCAGCAGCGTAGGGGCTAGCGCCTACGAGCAGTACTTC. Amino acid sequence: CASSVGASAYEQYF.

The chain recombines TRBV7-8 with TRBJ1-5; D possibly corresponds to TRBD1 (5 bases). This CDR3 has 15 residues. Germline V gene data show CDR1 as SGHVS and CDR2 as FQNEAQ. V lost 6 bases and J lost 6, with 18 bases in between. For the CDR3, the DNA is TGTGCCAGCAGTCATACAGAGGGGCCGGCTCAGCCCCAGCATTTT. It yields the protein CASSHTEGPAQPQHF. Full variable domain (remainder filled in from reference TRBV7-8 and TRBJ1-5): GAGVSQSPRYKVAKRGQDVALRCDPISGHVSLFWYQQALGQGPEFLTYFQNEAQLDKSGLPSDRFFAERPEGSVSTLKIQRTQQEDSAVYLCASSHTEGPAQPQHFGDGTRLSIL.

CDR3 DNA sequence: TGCAGCGTTGTTGGTAGCGGGTCGGCCCAGTACTTC. Translated: CSVVGSGSAQYF. The chain combines TRBV29-1 with TRBJ2-5, with 7 nucleotides matching TRBD2. The CDR3 has 12 residues. CDR1 and CDR2 (germline): SQVTM, ANQGSEA. V trimming: 4 bases; J trimming: 9 bases; junction bases outside the gene matches: 8. The full variable domain, completed using reference TRBV29-1 and TRBJ2-5, is SAVISQKPSRDICQRGTSLTIQCQVDSQVTMMFWYRQQPGQSLTLIATANQGSEATYESGFVIDKFPISRPNLTFSTLTVSNMSPEDSSIYLCSVVGSGSAQYFGPGTRLLVL.

The V gene is TRBV11-3, the J gene TRBJ2-1; D is perhaps TRBD1 (5 bases). This CDR3 has 16 residues. Germline V CDR1 and CDR2: SGHNT, YENEEA. The V end was cut by 0 bases, the J end by 9 bases, with 18 bases between. CDR3 protein: CASSLDWAQGRSEQFF. The CDR3 DNA follows: TGTGCCAGCAGCTTAGACTGGGCTCAGGGCCGGAGTGAGCAGTTCTTC.

The chain recombines TRBV30 with TRBJ2-3; 10 bases fit TRBD2. The CDR3 is 16 residues long. Trimming cost V 1 base and J 2 bases; bases outside gene matches: 6. Germline CDR1 is GTSNPN and CDR2 is SVGIG (reference sequence). CDR3 loop: CAWSEGTSELTDTQYF. The CDR3 coding sequence is TGTGCCTGGAGTGAAGGGACTAGCGAGCTCACAGATACGCAGTATTTT.

This sequence joins TRBV19 and TRBJ2-7, with TRBD2 matching over 7 bases. Germline values: CDR1 LNHDA, CDR2 SQIVND (reference sequence). The CDR3 runs 13 residues. V shed 3 bases, J shed 5 bases, and the junction held 4 bases outside the gene matches. The chain's CDR3 is CASSISGENEQYF. In DNA, the CDR3 is TGTGCCAGTAGTATCAGCGGGGAAAACGAGCAGTACTTC.

The chain joins TRBV6-9 to TRBJ2-7; D is possibly TRBD1 (5 bases). This CDR3 comprises 13 residues. Trimming stripped 3 bases from V and 13 bases from J, with 19 bases between. Germline CDR1 MNHGY, CDR2 SVAAGI. The CDR3 sequence is CASSYSIQGRSYF. CDR3 sequence (DNA): TGTGCCAGCAGTTACTCGATTCAGGGCCGAAGTTACTTC.

The chain is built from TRBV6-1 and TRBJ2-7; 8 bases align to TRBD1. From germline, CDR1 is MNHNS and CDR2 SASEGT. The V and J ends lost 9 bases and 5 bases, in that order; junction bases with no gene match: 6. The CDR3 length is 12 residues. CDR3 in DNA: TGTGCCAGTGGACAGGGTTACCACGAGCAGTACTTC. It specifies CASGQGYHEQYF.

This clone occurred a few times. The V gene is TRBV19, the J gene TRBJ1-4; D is ambiguous. The CDR3 contains 16 residues. V was cut by 5 bases and J by 8 bases, with 21 bases left in between. Germline CDR1 reads LNHDA; CDR2 reads SQIVND (reference sequence). Here the CDR3 DNA reads TGTGCCAGTAGTGCCCACCTCCAGCCGTCCGGGGAAAAACTGTTTTTT. Translating it yields CASSAHLQPSGEKLFF.

The gene calls are TRBV18 and TRBJ1-1; D is perhaps TRBD1 (6 bases). Germline lookup yields CDR1 KGHSH and CDR2 LQKENI. The ends were cut back, 3 bases at V and 6 bases at J, with 17 bases in the middle. This CDR3 region has 15 residues. The CDR3 loop is CASSPPAGGLSEAFF. CDR3 bases: TGTGCCAGCTCACCCCCGGCCGGGGGCCTCTCTGAAGCTTTCTTT. Based on the CDR3 plus reference TRBV18 and TRBJ1-1, the full variable domain is NAGVMQNPRHLVRRRGQEARLRCSPMKGHSHVYWYRQLPEEGLKFMVYLQKENIIDESGMPKERFSAEFPKEGPSILRIQQVVRGDSAAYFCASSPPAGGLSEAFFGQGTRLTVV.

The chain carries TRBV6-9 and TRBJ1-5; the D is unclear. Trimming stripped 8 bases from V and 0 bases from J, with 26 bases between. Per germline, CDR1 MNHGY and CDR2 SVAAGI. The CDR3 is 19 residues long. The CDR3 loop is CASGLCLGSPTYSNQPQHF. In nucleotides, the CDR3 is TGTGCCAGCGGTCTATGTCTAGGCAGCCCCACTTATAGCAATCAGCCCCAGCATTTT.

A few counts support this clone. The CDR3 is CASSIGQGPNSPLHF. The CDR3 DNA reads as TGTGCCAGTAGTATAGGCCAGGGGCCTAATTCACCCCTCCACTTT. V and J are TRBV19 and TRBJ1-6, with D tentatively TRBD1 (6 bases). Looked up from germline, CDR1 is LNHDA and CDR2 is SQIVND (reference sequence). Trimming pared 1 base from V and 6 bases from J, leaving 10 bases between. This CDR3 has 15 residues.

This clone was counted a few times. CDR3 nucleotides: TGTGCCAGCAGCTTCCCAGGGGACTACACCTTC. Translated: CASSFPGDYTF. The chain has TRBV7-9 and TRBJ1-2; D possibly corresponds to TRBD1 (6 bases). Germline CDR1 SEHNR, CDR2 FQNEAQ (reference sequence). The CDR3 consists of 11 residues. The V end lost 3 bases, the J end lost 10 bases, and 9 bases lay between the germline ends.

The J gene is TRBJ1-1, the V gene TRBV18; D not resolved. Trimming took off 3 bases at V and 0 bases at J, with 14 bases between the two ends. CDR3 size: 16 residues. Germline V gene data show CDR1 as KGHSH and CDR2 as LQKENI. In DNA, the CDR3 is TGTGCCAGCTCACCCGTGCAGCGGGGTATGAACACTGAAGCTTTCTTT. Its translation is CASSPVQRGMNTEAFF.

The rearrangement uses TRBV19 and TRBJ2-2; D remains ambiguous. V lost 4 bases, J lost 3 bases, and 6 bases lay in between. The germline CDR1 and CDR2 sequences are LNHDA and SQIVND (reference sequence). The CDR3 has 13 residues. CDR3 sequence reads: CASSTSYTGELFF. The CDR3 DNA sequence: TGTGCCAGTAGTACCTCCTACACCGGGGAGCTGTTTTTT.

The chain uses TRBV6-5 and TRBJ1-6; D gene ambiguous. Trimming took 3 bases from V and 7 from J, leaving 13 bases between them. CDR1 is MNHEY, CDR2 SVGAGI, per germline. The length of the CDR3 is 15 residues. The DNA for the CDR3 is TGTGCCAGCAGTTATGGACCCGGTGGGAATTCACCCCTCCACTTT. Its protein product is CASSYGPGGNSPLHF.

The CDR3 nucleotides are TGTGCCAGTAGTATAGAGGGCAGGACAGGCTTCAATCAGCCCCAGCATTTT. It translates to CASSIEGRTGFNQPQHF. V and J are TRBV19 and TRBJ1-5, with TRBD1 identical over 7 bases. Germline trimming cut 0 bases from V and 3 bases from J; bases unmatched to any gene: 8. Germline V lookup: CDR1 LNHDA, CDR2 SQIVND (reference sequence). The CDR3 has 17 residues. The whole variable domain, filled in from reference TRBV19 and TRBJ1-5, reads DGGITQSPKYLFRKEGQNVTLSCEQNLNHDAMYWYRQDPGQGLRLIYYSQIVNDFQKGDIAEGYSVSREKKESFPLTVTSAQKNPTAFYLCASSIEGRTGFNQPQHFGDGTRLSIL.

V is TRBV6-6 and J is TRBJ1-1; 12 bases are shared with TRBD1. The junction had 9 bases not matched to a gene; V was cut back by 6 bases and J by 10 bases. This CDR3 has 14 residues. Germline CDR1 and CDR2: MNHNY and SVGAGI (reference sequence). For the CDR3, the DNA is TGTGCCAGCAGCCCGGGACAGGGGGCGAGTGGAGCTTTCTTT. Protein product: CASSPGQGASGAFF.